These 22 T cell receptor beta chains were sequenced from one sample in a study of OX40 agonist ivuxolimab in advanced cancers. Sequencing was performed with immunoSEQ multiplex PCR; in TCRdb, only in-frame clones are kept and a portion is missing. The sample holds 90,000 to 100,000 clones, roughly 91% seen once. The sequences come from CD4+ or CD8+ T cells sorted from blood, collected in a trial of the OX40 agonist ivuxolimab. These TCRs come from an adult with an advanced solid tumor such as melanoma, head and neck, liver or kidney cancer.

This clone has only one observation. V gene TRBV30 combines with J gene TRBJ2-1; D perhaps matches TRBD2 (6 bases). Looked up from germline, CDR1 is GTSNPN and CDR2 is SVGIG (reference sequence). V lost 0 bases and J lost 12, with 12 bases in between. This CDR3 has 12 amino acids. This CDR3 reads CAWSVLGRLQFF. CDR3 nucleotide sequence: TGTGCCTGGAGTGTACTGGGGAGGCTGCAGTTCTTC.

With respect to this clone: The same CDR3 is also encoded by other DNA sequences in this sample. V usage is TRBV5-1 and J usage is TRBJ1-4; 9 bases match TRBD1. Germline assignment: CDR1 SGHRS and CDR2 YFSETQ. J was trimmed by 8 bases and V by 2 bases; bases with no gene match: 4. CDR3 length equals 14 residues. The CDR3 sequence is CASSFGQGNEKLFF. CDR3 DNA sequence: TGCGCCAGCAGCTTCGGACAGGGGAACGAAAAACTGTTTTTT.

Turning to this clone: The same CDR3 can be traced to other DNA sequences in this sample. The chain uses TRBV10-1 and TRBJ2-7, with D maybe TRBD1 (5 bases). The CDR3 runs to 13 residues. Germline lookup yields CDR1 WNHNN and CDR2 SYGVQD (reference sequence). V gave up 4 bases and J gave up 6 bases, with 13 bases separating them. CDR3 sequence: CASSVSGSGEQYF. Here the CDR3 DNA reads TGCGCCAGCAGTGTTTCAGGGTCTGGCGAGCAGTACTTC.

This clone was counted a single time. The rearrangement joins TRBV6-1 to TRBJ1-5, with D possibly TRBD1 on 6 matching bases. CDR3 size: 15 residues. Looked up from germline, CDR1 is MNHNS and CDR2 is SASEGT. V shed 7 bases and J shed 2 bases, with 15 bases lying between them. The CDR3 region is CASTFNRERNQPQHF. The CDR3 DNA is TGTGCCAGCACCTTCAACAGGGAACGCAATCAGCCCCAGCATTTT.

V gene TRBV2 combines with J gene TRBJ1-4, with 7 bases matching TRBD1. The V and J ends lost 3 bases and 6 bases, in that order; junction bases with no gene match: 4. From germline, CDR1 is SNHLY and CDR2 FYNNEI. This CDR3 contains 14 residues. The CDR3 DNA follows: TGTGCCAGCAGTGATACAGGGGACGATGAAAAACTGTTTTTT. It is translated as CASSDTGDDEKLFF.

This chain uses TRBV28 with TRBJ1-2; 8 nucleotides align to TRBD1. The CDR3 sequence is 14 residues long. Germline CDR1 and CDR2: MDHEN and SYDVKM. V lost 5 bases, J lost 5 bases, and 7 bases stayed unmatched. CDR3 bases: TGTGCCAGCAGTGGGGGGACAGGAGCGTATGGCTACACCTTC. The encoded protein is CASSGGTGAYGYTF.

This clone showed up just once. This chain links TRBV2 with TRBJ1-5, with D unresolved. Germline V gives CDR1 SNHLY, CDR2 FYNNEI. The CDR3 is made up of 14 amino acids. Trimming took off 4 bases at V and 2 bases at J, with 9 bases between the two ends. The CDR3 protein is CASSVGEGNQPQHF. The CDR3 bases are TGTGCCAGCAGTGTGGGAGAAGGCAATCAGCCCCAGCATTTT.

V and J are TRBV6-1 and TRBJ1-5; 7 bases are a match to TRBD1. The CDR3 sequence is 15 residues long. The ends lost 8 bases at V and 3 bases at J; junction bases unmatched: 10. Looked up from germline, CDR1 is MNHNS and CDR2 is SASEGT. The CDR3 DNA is TGTGCCAGCGCAAGACAGGGTTATTACAATCAGCCCCAGCATTTT. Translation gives CASARQGYYNQPQHF.

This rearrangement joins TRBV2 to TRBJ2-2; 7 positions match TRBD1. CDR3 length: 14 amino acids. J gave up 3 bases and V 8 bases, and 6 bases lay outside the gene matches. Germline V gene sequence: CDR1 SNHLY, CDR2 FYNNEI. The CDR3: CASGVTGYTGELFF. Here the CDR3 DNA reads TGTGCCAGCGGTGTGACAGGGTACACCGGGGAGCTGTTTTTT.

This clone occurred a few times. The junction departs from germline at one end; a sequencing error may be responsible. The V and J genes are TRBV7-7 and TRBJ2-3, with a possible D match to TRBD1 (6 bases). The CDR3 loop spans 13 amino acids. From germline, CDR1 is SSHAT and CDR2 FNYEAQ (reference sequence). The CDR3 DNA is TGTGCTAGCAGCTTTGGGGCCAGGGGTACGCAGTATTTT. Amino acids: CASSFGARGTQYF.

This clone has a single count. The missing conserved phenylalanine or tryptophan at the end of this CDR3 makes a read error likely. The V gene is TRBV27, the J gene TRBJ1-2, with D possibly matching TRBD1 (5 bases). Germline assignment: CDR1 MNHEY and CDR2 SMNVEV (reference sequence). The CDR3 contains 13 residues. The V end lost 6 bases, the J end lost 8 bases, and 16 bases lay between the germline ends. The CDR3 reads CASRQGGVGGYTL. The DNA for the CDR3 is TGTGCCAGCAGGCAGGGAGGGGTTGGCGGCTACACCCTC.

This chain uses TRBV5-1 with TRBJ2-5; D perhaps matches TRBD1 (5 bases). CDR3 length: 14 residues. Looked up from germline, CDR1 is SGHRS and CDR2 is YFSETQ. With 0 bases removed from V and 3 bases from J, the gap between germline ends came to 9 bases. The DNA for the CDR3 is TGCGCCAGCAGCTTGGTGGCAGGGAAAGAGACCCAGTACTTC. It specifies CASSLVAGKETQYF.

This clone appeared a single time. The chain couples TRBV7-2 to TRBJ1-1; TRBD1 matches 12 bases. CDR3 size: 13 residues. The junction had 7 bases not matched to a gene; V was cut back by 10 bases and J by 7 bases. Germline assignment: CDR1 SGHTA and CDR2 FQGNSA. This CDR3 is CATGGQGAGEAFF. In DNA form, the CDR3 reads TGTGCCACCGGGGGACAGGGGGCCGGTGAAGCTTTCTTT.

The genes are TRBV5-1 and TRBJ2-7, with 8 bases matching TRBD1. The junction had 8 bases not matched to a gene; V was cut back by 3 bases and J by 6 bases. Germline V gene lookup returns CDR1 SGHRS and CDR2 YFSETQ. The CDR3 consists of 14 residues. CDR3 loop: CASSSDREGGEQYF. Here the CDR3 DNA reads TGCGCCAGCAGCTCGGACAGGGAAGGGGGCGAGCAGTACTTC.

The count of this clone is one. The CDR3 region has the DNA TGTGCCAGCCAGACAGGGGTGTACGAGCAGTACTTC. Protein product: CASQTGVYEQYF. V gene TRBV28 combines with J gene TRBJ2-7, with TRBD1 identical over 8 bases. CDR1 and CDR2 from the germline V gene are MDHEN and SYDVKM. CDR3 length: 12 amino acids. V lost 8 bases, J lost 4 bases, and 4 bases stayed unmatched.

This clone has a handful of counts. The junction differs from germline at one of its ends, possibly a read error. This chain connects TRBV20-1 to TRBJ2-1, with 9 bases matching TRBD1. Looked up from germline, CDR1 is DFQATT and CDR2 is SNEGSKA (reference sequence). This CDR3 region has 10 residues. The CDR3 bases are TGCAGTGCTATTCCGGGACAGGGAGTCTTC. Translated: CSAIPGQGVF.

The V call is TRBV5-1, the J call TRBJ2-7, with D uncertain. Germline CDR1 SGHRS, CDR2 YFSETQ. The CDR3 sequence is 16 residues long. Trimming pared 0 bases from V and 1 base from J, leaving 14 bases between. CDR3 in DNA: TGCGCCAGCAGCTTGGGGCTCGGTCCGACGTCCTACGAGCAGTACTTC. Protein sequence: CASSLGLGPTSYEQYF.

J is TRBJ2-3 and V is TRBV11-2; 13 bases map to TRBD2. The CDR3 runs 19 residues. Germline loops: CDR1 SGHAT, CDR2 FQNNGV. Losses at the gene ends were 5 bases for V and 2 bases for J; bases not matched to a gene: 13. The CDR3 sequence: CASSPSGGLAGEVTDTQYF. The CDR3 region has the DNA TGTGCCAGCAGCCCATCCGGTGGACTAGCGGGAGAGGTCACAGATACGCAGTATTTT.

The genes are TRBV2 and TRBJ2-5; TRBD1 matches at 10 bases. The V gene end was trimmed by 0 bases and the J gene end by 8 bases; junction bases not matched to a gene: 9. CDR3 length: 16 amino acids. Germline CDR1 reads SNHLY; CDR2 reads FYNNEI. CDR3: CASSEAGDRGWGTQYF. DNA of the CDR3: TGTGCCAGCAGTGAAGCGGGGGACAGGGGCTGGGGCACCCAGTACTTC. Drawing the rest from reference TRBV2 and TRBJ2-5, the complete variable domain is EPEVTQTPSHQVTQMGQEVILRCVPISNHLYFYWYRQILGQKVEFLVSFYNNEISEKSEIFDDQFSVERPDGSNFTLKIRSTKLEDSAMYFCASSEAGDRGWGTQYFGPGTRLLVL.

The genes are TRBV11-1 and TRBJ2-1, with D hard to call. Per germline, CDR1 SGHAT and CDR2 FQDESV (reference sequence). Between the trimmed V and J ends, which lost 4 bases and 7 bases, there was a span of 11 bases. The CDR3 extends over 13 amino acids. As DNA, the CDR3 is TGTGCCAGCAGCTCGACGGAGTTTAATGAGCAGTTCTTC. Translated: CASSSTEFNEQFF.

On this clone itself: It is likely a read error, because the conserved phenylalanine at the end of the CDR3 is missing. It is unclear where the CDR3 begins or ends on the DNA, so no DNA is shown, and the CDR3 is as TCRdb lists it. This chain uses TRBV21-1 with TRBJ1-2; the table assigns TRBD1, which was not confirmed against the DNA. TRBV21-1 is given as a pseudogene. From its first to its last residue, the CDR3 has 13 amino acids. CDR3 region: CASSKYFTGQTLL.

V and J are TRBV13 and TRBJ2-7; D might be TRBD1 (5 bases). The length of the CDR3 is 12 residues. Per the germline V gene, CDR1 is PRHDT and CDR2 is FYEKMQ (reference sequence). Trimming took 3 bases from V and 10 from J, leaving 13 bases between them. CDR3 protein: CASSFTGVPQYF. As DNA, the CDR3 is TGTGCCAGCAGCTTCACAGGAGTTCCTCAGTACTTC.